This T cell receptor beta chain was recovered during a study of PD-1 blockade in classical Hodgkin lymphoma. CDR3 size: 14 residues. Germline lookup yields CDR1 MDHEN and CDR2 SYDVKM. Trimming shortened V by 3 bases and J by 5 bases, and 13 bases separated the two germline ends. Turning to this clone: Its antigen remains unknown.

Repertoires were generated with immunoSEQ multiplex PCR, while TCRdb's copy carries only in-frame clones and drops some. The sample consists of about 110,000 clones, 89% of them appearing once. Exposure to brentuximab vedotin varied, and each patient had relapsed following autologous stem cell transplantation. Best outcomes ranged across complete response, partial response and progressive disease. Findings and limits, study-wide: Reports indicated that newly diagnosed patients had lower baseline TCR diversity than healthy donors did. Exclusion covered patients beginning nivolumab under 1 year post-ASCT. CD8+ TCR diversity did not rise significantly by C4D1, unlike CD4+.

J is TRBJ2-5 and V is TRBV28; possibly TRBD1 or TRBD2 for D (5 bases each). The TCR originated in a human donor with classical Hodgkin lymphoma. The sample was peripheral blood mononuclear cells (PBMCs), taken before the second cycle of nivolumab. The CDR3 DNA reads as TGTGCCAGCAGTTTGGGGCCCGAGGGCGAGACCCAGTACTTC. Amino acids: CASSLGPEGETQYF.